This is a list of T cell receptor beta chains from one sample in a study of tumor-infiltrating lymphocytes in localized non-small cell lung cancer. Here immunoSEQ multiplex PCR was the method, and the copy in TCRdb shows in-frame clones only, minus some. Found here are about 24,000 clones, approximately 64% of them singletons; the top ten hold roughly 5.4%. The sample consisted of lung tumor tissue. These receptors all come from a human donor with non-small cell lung cancer. Both conserved end residues are part of each CDR3. The D gene is left open where the match is weak. Not all rows give a size; the values are once, few, many and, for expanded clones, a class.

D gene,V gene,J gene,clone size,CDR3 DNA,CDR3 protein
.,TRBV6-5,TRBJ1-4,.,TGTGCCAGCAGTTTCGTCGGAACTAATGAAAAACTGTTTTTT,CASSFVGTNEKLFF
TRBD2,TRBV5-1,TRBJ2-7,.,TGCGCCAGCAGCTGGAGCGGGGGCAGCTACGAGCAGTACTTC,CASSWSGGSYEQYF
.,TRBV6-1,TRBJ1-2,.,TGTGCCAGCACTCCAGGGGTAGGAGGCTACACCTTC,CASTPGVGGYTF
.,TRBV13,TRBJ1-1,.,TGTGCCAGCAGGAATACTCTTGAAGCTTTCTTT,CASRNTLEAFF
.,TRBV18,TRBJ2-7,.,TGTGCCAGCTCACCAGGGGCAGGGAGGGAGCAGTACTTC,CASSPGAGREQYF
TRBD2,TRBV19,TRBJ2-3,.,TGTGCCACACGACTAGCGGGAGTGCGCACAGATACGCAGTATTTT,CATRLAGVRTDTQYF
.,TRBV6-1,TRBJ2-3,.,TGTGCCAGCAGTGTAGGACTTGGGGAGTATTTT,CASSVGLGEYF
.,TRBV2,TRBJ1-5,.,TGTGCCAGCAGTGAAGTAAGATCTAGCAATCAGCCCCAGCATTTT,CASSEVRSSNQPQHF
.,TRBV18,TRBJ1-2,.,TGTGCCAGCTCACCATTTAGTTACGATGGCTACACCTTC,CASSPFSYDGYTF
TRBD2,TRBV5-4,TRBJ2-7,.,TGTGCCAGCAGCTTTTCTTCGTCTAGCGGTAACTACGAGCAGTACTTC,CASSFSSSSGNYEQYF
.,TRBV15,TRBJ1-4,.,TGTGCCACCCACAAGGGGGCTAATGAAAAACTGTTTTTT,CATHKGANEKLFF
.,TRBV7-2,TRBJ1-1,few,TGTGCCAGCAGCCCTCTATACACTGAAGCTTTCTTT,CASSPLYTEAFF
.,TRBV25-1,TRBJ2-7,.,TGTGCCAGAGACTTGACAGGTTTCTACGAGCAGTACTTC,CARDLTGFYEQYF
.,TRBV9,TRBJ2-1,.,TGTGCCAGCAGCGTAGCTACGCAGAATGAGCAGTTCTTC,CASSVATQNEQFF